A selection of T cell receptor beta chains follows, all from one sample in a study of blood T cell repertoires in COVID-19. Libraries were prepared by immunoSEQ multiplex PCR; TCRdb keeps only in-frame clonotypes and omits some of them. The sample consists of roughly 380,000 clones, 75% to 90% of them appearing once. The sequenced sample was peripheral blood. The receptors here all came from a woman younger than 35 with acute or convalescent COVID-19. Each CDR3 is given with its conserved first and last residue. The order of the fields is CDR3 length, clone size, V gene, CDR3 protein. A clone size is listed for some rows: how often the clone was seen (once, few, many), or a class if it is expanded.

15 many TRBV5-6 CASSFKRGSAYGYTF
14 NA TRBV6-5 CASRIGGPGYEQYF
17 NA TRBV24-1 CATSDLTGGDGIYGYTF
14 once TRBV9 CASSAGTGPNEQYF
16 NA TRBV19 CASRNDRGGFGYGYTF
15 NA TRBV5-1 CASSSGAPDTDTQYF
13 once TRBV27 CASTNPLNTEAFF
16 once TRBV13 CASSPHGVAGGREQFF
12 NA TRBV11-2 CASSSPTYEQYF
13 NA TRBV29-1 CSASAGAGEKLFF
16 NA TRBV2 CASSEAHRGGNQPQHF
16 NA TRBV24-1 CATRKQGPPVNSPLHF
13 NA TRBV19 CASSIGGGRGQFF
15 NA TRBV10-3 CASGFSRDWKYEQYF
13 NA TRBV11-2 CASSLFPVWGYTF
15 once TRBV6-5 CASRRIRGRQETQYF
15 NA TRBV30 CAWSVRAGGRDTQYF
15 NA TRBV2 CASSEGQSNNYGYTF
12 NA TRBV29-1 CSVDMGQYGYTF
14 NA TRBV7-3 CASSLGEGMTEAFF
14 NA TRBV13 CASSLQGDGEKLFF
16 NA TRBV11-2 CASSSGLAGVMNEQFF
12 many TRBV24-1 CATSDREREQFF
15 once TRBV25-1 CASSEWGGLTDTQYF
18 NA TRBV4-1 CASSQDSGPVGSFGIQYF
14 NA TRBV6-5 CASTRGTGGNEQFF
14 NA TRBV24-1 CATSDPGQSHGYTF
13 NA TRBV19 CASRISQSGGYTF
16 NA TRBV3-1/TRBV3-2 CASHPGTGVYGHGYTF
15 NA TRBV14 CASSQWDRGQETQYF
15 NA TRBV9 CASSGNPNRPPEAFF
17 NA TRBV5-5 CASSLVSSTLAKNIQYF
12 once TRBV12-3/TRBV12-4 CASSTGGETQYF
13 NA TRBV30 CAWSTGELTEAFF
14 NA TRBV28 CASSPGTANTEAFF